This note documents a single T cell receptor (beta chain) sequence. The data derive from a study of blood T cell repertoires in COVID-19. About the study: There were acute and convalescent COVID-19 samples, and they came from the United States, Italy and Spain.

Per the germline V gene, CDR1 is MNHEY and CDR2 is SVGAGI. The CDR3 sequence is 14 residues long. V was pared by 4 bases and J by 6 bases, with 3 bases of the junction left unmatched. Clones were read by immunoSEQ multiplex PCR, and TCRdb kept only the in-frame ones, dropping some. The sample has fewer than 400,000 clones; 88% are singletons. Sequences were obtained from PBMCs or T cells enriched from blood (not recorded which). The J gene is TRBJ1-6, the V gene TRBV6-5, with TRBD1 matching over 7 bases. The TCR sequence derives from a man aged 25 to 40 who had recovered from COVID-19. CDR3 region: CASSSDRFNSPLHF. The CDR3, as DNA: TGTGCCAGCAGTTCGGACAGGTTTAATTCACCCCTCCACTTT.